One and the same sample provided the 32 T cell receptor beta chains below, sequenced in a study of T cells in Graves' hyperthyroidism and ophthalmopathy. Using RNA transcripts as the source, TCR beta CDR3 regions were amplified. Initially, a first-round RT-PCR of the TCR CDR3 employed the HTBI primer set. In TCRdb, the multiplex PCR reads were re-called with MiXCR into one record per CDR3 protein. The sample includes about 380,000 distinct CDR3 sequences, less than 15% seen only once; the top ten take around 21%. Specimen: blood. Source of these receptors: a man in his thirties or forties with Graves' hyperthyroidism that later progressed to Graves' ophthalmopathy.

On this clonotype: Since the CDR3 does not end with the conserved phenylalanine or tryptophan, this likely comes from a read error. The V call is TRBV20-1, the J call TRBJ1-1; 8 bases align to TRBD1. The V gene end was trimmed by 6 bases and the J gene end by 1 base; junction bases not matched to a gene: 13. The CDR3 has 16 residues. Germline V gene lookup returns CDR1 DFQATT and CDR2 SNEGSKA (reference sequence). Written as DNA, the CDR3 is TGCAGTGCCCCATTGACAGGGGTAGTAAGGAACACTGAAGCTTTCCTT. It is translated as CSAPLTGVVRNTEAFL.

This clonotype occurred many times. V and J are TRBV20-1 and TRBJ2-4; D call uncertain. This CDR3 is 12 amino acids long. V was cut by 5 bases and J by 6 bases, with 11 bases left in between. Per the germline V gene, CDR1 is DFQATT and CDR2 is SNEGSKA (reference sequence). CDR3 sequence reads: CSAFPDPNIQYF. The CDR3 region has the DNA TGCAGTGCTTTTCCTGACCCAAACATTCAGTACTTC.

This clonotype was observed a handful of times. This rearrangement joins TRBV11-2 to TRBJ2-7, with 8 bases fitting TRBD1. The length of the CDR3 is 12 residues. The V gene's germline CDR1 is SGHAT and CDR2 FQNNGV. V gave up 6 bases and J gave up 7 bases; unmatched junction bases: 5. CDR3 sequence (DNA): TGTGCCAGCAGACGACAGGGGCTGGAGCAGTACTTC. Protein product: CASRRQGLEQYF.

This clonotype came up many times. The chain joins TRBV6-2 or TRBV6-3 to TRBJ1-1; D uncertain. V lost 3 bases to trimming and J lost 0 bases, with 11 bases between them. CDR1 MNHEY and CDR2 SVGEGT come from the germline V gene. The CDR3 is 15 residues long. CDR3 loop: CASSYSTDLNTEAFF. DNA for the CDR3: TGTGCCAGCAGTTATTCTACCGACCTGAACACTGAAGCTTTCTTT.

There are many counts of this clonotype. This sequence joins TRBV9 and TRBJ1-6; 9 bases map to TRBD1. V trimming: 3 bases; J trimming: 9 bases; junction bases outside the gene matches: 10. The CDR3 is made up of 16 amino acids. Germline loops: CDR1 SGDLS, CDR2 YYNGEE. The CDR3: CASSASWTGVGSPLHF. In DNA, the CDR3 is TGTGCCAGCAGCGCGAGTTGGACAGGGGTGGGTTCACCCCTCCACTTT.

Points on this clonotype: One end of the junction does not line up with germline, which may come from a read error. The V and J genes are TRBV7-8 and TRBJ1-3; D might be TRBD1 (5 bases). Germline values: CDR1 SGHVS, CDR2 FQNEAQ. This CDR3 has 14 residues. CDR3 DNA: TGTGTCAGCACCCTAGGGGCCTCTGGAAACACCATATATTTT. As protein: CVSTLGASGNTIYF.

In this sample, this clonotype turned up a few times. One end of the junction does not line up with germline, which may come from a read error. The rearrangement joins TRBV7-9 to TRBJ1-2; D is uncertain. Germline V lookup: CDR1 SEHNR, CDR2 FQNEAQ (reference sequence). The CDR3 sequence is 16 residues long. Here the CDR3 reads CASSSPLNLSLYGCTF. CDR3 sequence (DNA): TGTGCCAGCAGCTCACCCCTAAACCTGTCCCTCTATGGCTGCACCTTC.

This sequence joins TRBV4-1 and TRBJ1-1; TRBD1 matches at 8 bases. V gave up 1 base and J gave up 5 bases; unmatched junction bases: 6. Germline CDR1 is MGHRA and CDR2 is YSYEKL. This CDR3 region has 15 residues. The CDR3 protein is CASSQVDRGKTEAFF. DNA for the CDR3: TGCGCCAGCAGCCAAGTAGACAGGGGAAAAACTGAAGCTTTCTTT.

The V and J genes are TRBV7-6 and TRBJ2-1; the D gene could be TRBD1 or TRBD2 (5 bases each). This CDR3 contains 13 residues. V was trimmed by 1 base and J by 10 bases, leaving 11 bases between them. The germline V gene encodes CDR1 SGHVS and CDR2 FNYEAQ. The CDR3 nucleotides are TGTGCCAGCAGCTTAGAGTGGGACCGGGAGCAGTTCTTC. Protein product: CASSLEWDREQFF.

This clonotype was found a few times. The chain recombines TRBV5-1 with TRBJ1-4, with D possibly being TRBD1 (5 bases). Germline CDR1 is SGHRS and CDR2 is YFSETQ. V was trimmed by 5 bases and J by 5 bases, leaving 19 bases between them. The CDR3 spans 16 residues. The CDR3 bases are TGCGCCAGCAGGATCAATGCAGGGAATCCCAATGAAAAACTGTTTTTT. Amino acid sequence: CASRINAGNPNEKLFF.

The sample holds many counts of this clonotype. This sequence joins TRBV2 and TRBJ1-6, with D unresolved. This CDR3 spans 12 amino acids. Germline V gene data show CDR1 as SNHLY and CDR2 as FYNNEI. The germline V and J ends were trimmed by 6 bases and 5 bases, with 5 bases remaining between them. The CDR3 sequence is CASRPNNSPLHF. DNA of the CDR3: TGTGCCAGCAGGCCCAATAATTCACCCCTCCACTTT.

This clonotype has just a few counts. The chain employs TRBV30 and TRBJ1-5; D unresolved. The CDR3 is 12 residues long. V shed 3 bases and J shed 6 bases, with 9 bases lying between them. CDR1 and CDR2 (germline): GTSNPN, SVGIG (reference sequence). The CDR3 DNA reads TGTGCCTGGAGAAAGGCAGGTCAGCCCCAGCATTTT. Translated: CAWRKAGQPQHF. The entire variable domain, with the rest obtained from reference TRBV30 and TRBJ1-5, is as follows: SQTIHQWPATLVQPVGSPLSLECTVEGTSNPNLYWYRQAAGRGLQLLFYSVGIGQISSEVPQNLSASRPQDRQFILSSKKLLLSDSGFYLCAWRKAGQPQHFGDGTRLSIL.

The V and J genes are TRBV29-1 and TRBJ2-4, with TRBD2 as a possible D gene (5 bases). The germline CDR1 and CDR2 sequences are SQVTM and ANQGSEA. The V end lost 6 bases, the J end lost 3 bases, and 12 bases lay between the germline ends. The CDR3 loop spans 13 amino acids. The DNA for the CDR3 is TGCAGCGTCATAAGCCGGGACAAAAACATTCAGTACTTC. Translated, it gives CSVISRDKNIQYF.

This clonotype was seen at least ten times. The rearrangement joins TRBV7-6 to TRBJ2-7; tentatively, D is TRBD1 (6 bases). The CDR3 sequence is 15 residues long. Germline CDR1 is SGHVS and CDR2 is FNYEAQ. The ends were cut back, 0 bases at V and 1 base at J, with 10 bases in the middle. In nucleotides, the CDR3 is TGTGCCAGCAGCTTAGCGCCAGGACAGTCCTACGAGCAGTACTTC. Translating it yields CASSLAPGQSYEQYF. The full variable domain, completed using reference TRBV7-6 and TRBJ2-7, is GAGVSQSPRYKVTKRGQDVALRCDPISGHVSLYWYRQALGQGPEFLTYFNYEAQQDKSGLPNDRFSAERPEGSISTLTIQRTEQRDSAMYRCASSLAPGQSYEQYFGPGTRLTVT.

The table lists this clonotype with a few counts. This chain links TRBV4-1 with TRBJ2-4; 7 bases are shared with TRBD1. The V segment lost 4 bases and the J segment 4 bases; nucleotides outside the gene matches: 7. The germline gives CDR1 MGHRA, CDR2 YSYEKL. The CDR3 runs 15 residues. CDR3 coding DNA: TGCGCCAGCAGCCCAGGTTTCAGGGGGAAAAACATTCAGTACTTC. Its translation: CASSPGFRGKNIQYF.

The chain employs TRBV4-1 and TRBJ2-1, with TRBD1 identical over 9 bases. Germline V CDR1 and CDR2: MGHRA, YSYEKL. The CDR3 sequence is 13 residues long. V lost 1 base, J lost 15 bases, and 7 bases stayed unmatched. This chain's CDR3 is CASSQVYEDRGFF. In DNA form, the CDR3 reads TGCGCCAGCAGCCAAGTGTATGAGGACAGGGGGTTCTTC.

This clonotype was counted a few times. V is TRBV9 and J is TRBJ2-7, with 10 bases that match TRBD1. V gave up 3 bases and J gave up 6 bases; unmatched junction bases: 6. The germline CDR1 and CDR2 sequences are SGDLS and YYNGEE. The CDR3 totals 14 residues. CDR3 residues: CASSDRDRGGEQYF. The CDR3 DNA is TGTGCCAGCAGCGACCGGGACAGGGGAGGCGAGCAGTACTTC.

For this clonotype: A much larger clone sits a single nucleotide away, making a read error possible. The chain joins TRBV10-3 to TRBJ1-2; a possible D gene is TRBD1 (5 bases). Germline V gene lookup returns CDR1 ENHRY and CDR2 SYGVKD. This CDR3 comprises 14 residues. Here the CDR3 reads CAITRDGANYGCTF. CDR3 nucleotide sequence: TGTGCCATCACCCGGGACGGAGCTAACTATGGCTGCACCTTC.

Many counts were recorded for this clonotype. J is TRBJ2-7 and V is TRBV30; no firm D call. Trimming took off 4 bases at V and 0 bases at J, with 10 bases between the two ends. The CDR3 has 13 residues. Germline V gives CDR1 GTSNPN, CDR2 SVGIG (reference sequence). CDR3 sequence: CAWTNDDSYEQYF. The CDR3 DNA reads TGTGCCTGGACCAATGACGACTCCTACGAGCAGTACTTC.

Many counts were recorded for this clonotype. The rearrangement links TRBV19 to TRBJ2-2; D is perhaps TRBD1 (5 bases). The CDR3 covers 14 residues. Germline V gene lookup returns CDR1 LNHDA and CDR2 SQIVND (reference sequence). The V end was cut by 7 bases, the J end by 0 bases, with 9 bases between. The CDR3 region has the DNA TGTGCCAGTAAAAGGGGAACGAACACCGGGGAGCTGTTTTTT. Translated, it gives CASKRGTNTGELFF.

This clonotype was recorded many times. V usage is TRBV6-1 and J usage is TRBJ1-5, with 7 bases matching TRBD1. Trimming removed 6 bases from V and 0 bases from J; junction bases left unmatched: 5. The CDR3 is 15 residues long. Germline V gene lookup returns CDR1 MNHNS and CDR2 SASEGT. This CDR3 reads CASSVGTDSNQPQHF. The DNA of the CDR3 is TGTGCCAGCAGCGTCGGGACAGATAGCAATCAGCCCCAGCATTTT.

There are a few counts of this clonotype. The V call is TRBV15, the J call TRBJ2-1; no reliable D call. This CDR3 has 13 residues. The germline V gene has CDR1 LNHNV and CDR2 YYDKDF (reference sequence). V gave up 6 bases and J gave up 0 bases, with 6 bases separating them. The CDR3 region has the DNA TGTGCCACCAGTGTTGGCTCCTACAATGAGCAGTTCTTC. Translation: CATSVGSYNEQFF.

The rearrangement links TRBV10-3 to TRBJ2-5; unclear D gene. Germline V gene data show CDR1 as ENHRY and CDR2 as SYGVKD. Between the trimmed V and J ends, which lost 5 bases and 0 bases, there was a span of 7 bases. This CDR3 spans 13 amino acids. CDR3 sequence: CAISQEYQETQYF. The CDR3, as DNA: TGTGCCATCAGTCAGGAGTACCAAGAGACCCAGTACTTC.

The chain couples TRBV10-2 to TRBJ2-1; the D call may be TRBD1 or TRBD2 (6 bases each). Germline V gene sequence: CDR1 WSHSY, CDR2 SAAADI. V was pared by 3 bases and J by 2 bases, with 11 bases between. The CDR3 sequence is 15 residues long. This CDR3 is CASSERGAPYNEQFF. CDR3 nucleotides: TGCGCCAGCAGTGAAAGGGGGGCGCCCTACAATGAGCAGTTCTTC.

In regard to this clonotype: One junction end disagrees with the germline gene, perhaps due to a read error. This chain connects TRBV7-7 to TRBJ1-3; possibly TRBD1 for D (5 bases). The germline CDR1 and CDR2 sequences are SSHAT and FNYEAQ (reference sequence). CDR3 length equals 16 residues. DNA of the CDR3: TGTGCTAGCAGCTTAGAGCAGGACAAGCGTGGAAACACCATATATTTT. As protein: CASSLEQDKRGNTIYF.

The chain employs TRBV20-1 and TRBJ2-5; 8 positions agree with TRBD2. Trimming removed 1 base from V and 2 bases from J; junction bases left unmatched: 9. Germline CDR1 reads DFQATT; CDR2 reads SNEGSKA (reference sequence). There are 16 residues in the CDR3. In DNA form, the CDR3 reads TGCAGTGCTAGAGGAGATAGCGGGGAATCACAAGAGACCCAGTACTTC. Its translation: CSARGDSGESQETQYF.

This clonotype has at least ten counts. The chain links TRBV7-3 to TRBJ1-1; the D is unclear. The CDR3 has 13 amino acids. CDR1 is SGHTA and CDR2 is FQGTGA in the germline V gene. Trimming removed 1 base from V and 5 bases from J, with 8 bases in between. CDR3 amino acids: CASSLMTGTEAFF. CDR3 sequence (DNA): TGTGCCAGCAGCTTAATGACGGGAACTGAAGCTTTCTTT. The full variable domain, its missing parts supplied by reference TRBV7-3 and TRBJ1-1, is GAGVSQTPSNKVTEKGKYVELRCDPISGHTALYWYRQSLGQGPEFLIYFQGTGAADDSGLPNDRFFAVRPEGSVSTLKIQRTERGDSAVYLCASSLMTGTEAFFGQGTRLTVV.

This clonotype was found many times. This chain connects TRBV5-1 to TRBJ1-1; TRBD1 matches at 8 bases. V dropped 7 bases and J dropped 8; count of bases not matched to a gene: 10. This CDR3 region has 13 residues. Germline V lookup: CDR1 SGHRS, CDR2 YFSETQ. CDR3 nucleotide sequence: TGCGCCAGCTTCGGACCAGGGGGCGGGGAAGCTTTCTTT. Amino acid sequence: CASFGPGGGEAFF.

This clonotype occurred many times. CDR3 sequence: CASSLETSGGASRETQYF. The DNA for the CDR3 is TGTGCCAGCAGCTTAGAGACTAGCGGGGGGGCGTCGAGAGAGACCCAGTACTTC. This chain uses TRBV7-9 with TRBJ2-5; 14 positions match TRBD2. V lost 1 base and J lost 4; bases outside the gene matches: 8. The CDR3 covers 18 residues. CDR1 SEHNR and CDR2 FQNEAQ come from the germline V gene (reference sequence).

This clonotype was found many times. The chain couples TRBV3-1 to TRBJ2-1, with TRBD1 matching 8 bases. The V gene's germline CDR1 is LGHDT and CDR2 YNNKEL (reference sequence). This CDR3 is 15 amino acids long. V was pared by 4 bases and J by 4 bases, with 6 bases of the junction left unmatched. As DNA, the CDR3 is TGTGCCAGCAGCCCCGGGACAGGAGTTTACAATGAGCAGTTCTTC. It encodes CASSPGTGVYNEQFF.

At least ten counts were recorded for this clonotype. The chain links TRBV9 to TRBJ1-1, with D hard to call. The V end lost 0 bases, the J end lost 4 bases, and 10 bases lay between the germline ends. Germline V gives CDR1 SGDLS, CDR2 YYNGEE. CDR3 length: 14 residues. The CDR3 is CASSVDGVSTEAFF. CDR3 nucleotides: TGTGCCAGCAGCGTAGATGGGGTAAGCACTGAAGCTTTCTTT.

CDR3 amino acids: CASSAGTATNEKLFF. The CDR3 bases are TGTGCCAGCAGCGCTGGGACCGCAACTAATGAAAAACTGTTTTTT. This rearrangement joins TRBV9 to TRBJ1-4; perhaps TRBD1 as D (5 bases). V gave up 3 bases and J gave up 0 bases, with 9 bases separating them. Germline V gene data show CDR1 as SGDLS and CDR2 as YYNGEE. This CDR3 is 15 amino acids long.